A single sample is the source of the 27 T cell receptor beta chains below, sequenced in a study of cytomegalovirus exposure and HLA in healthy donors. Researchers ran the PCR with 60 Vbeta and 13 Jbeta primers. Here immunoSEQ multiplex PCR was the method, and the copy in TCRdb shows in-frame clones only, minus some. Here the sample spans about 140,000 clones, approximately 80% being singletons. Sequencing was done on a sample of PBMCs. Receptors originate from a man aged 30 to 39 in good health and CMV-seronegative.

J is TRBJ1-4 and V is TRBV29-1; TRBD1 aligns across 9 bases. The V and J ends lost 0 bases and 7 bases, in that order; junction bases with no gene match: 6. CDR3 length: 15 amino acids. Per the germline V gene, CDR1 is SQVTM and CDR2 is ANQGSEA. The CDR3, as DNA: TGCAGCGTTGAAGATCATGGGACAGGGCCTGAAAAACTGTTTTTT. This encodes CSVEDHGTGPEKLFF.

The chain links TRBV2 to TRBJ2-5; TRBD2 agrees at 9 bases. The germline gives CDR1 SNHLY, CDR2 FYNNEI. J gave up 9 bases and V 6 bases, and 5 bases lay outside the gene matches. This CDR3 comprises 12 residues. CDR3: CASRSSGEAQYF. In nucleotides, the CDR3 is TGTGCCAGCAGGTCTAGCGGGGAGGCCCAGTACTTC.

The chain is built from TRBV28 and TRBJ2-1; the match to TRBD2 covers 10 bases. The CDR3 totals 14 residues. Looked up from germline, CDR1 is MDHEN and CDR2 is SYDVKM. The trim removed 5 bases at V and 8 bases at J, leaving 6 bases unmatched. This chain's CDR3 is CASSRRGLAYEQFF. CDR3 sequence (DNA): TGTGCCAGCAGTCGAAGGGGACTAGCGTATGAGCAGTTCTTC.

The V and J genes are TRBV6-1 and TRBJ2-1; 9 bases match TRBD2. The CDR3 contains 19 residues. With V trimmed by 0 bases and J by 5 bases, 14 bases remained unmatched. In germline, CDR1 is MNHNS, CDR2 SASEGT. This CDR3 is CASSEALSGSREWNNEQFF. In DNA form, the CDR3 reads TGTGCCAGCAGTGAAGCGCTTAGCGGGAGCCGAGAGTGGAACAATGAGCAGTTCTTC.

Comments on this clone: Sequence at one end of the junction differs from germline and may be a read error. The chain joins TRBV7-9 to TRBJ2-7; weak D call: TRBD2 (5 bases). There are 15 residues in the CDR3. Germline V lookup: CDR1 SEHNR, CDR2 FQNEAQ (reference sequence). CDR3: CSSSLRLDSPYEQYF. The CDR3 coding sequence is TGTTCCAGCAGCCTGAGGTTGGACTCTCCCTACGAGCAGTACTTC.

The V and J genes are TRBV28 and TRBJ2-7, with 9 bases fitting TRBD1. CDR3 length: 13 residues. Germline assignment: CDR1 MDHEN and CDR2 SYDVKM. V was clipped by 4 bases and J by 3 bases; unmatched bases: 1. CDR3 loop: CASSYRGRYEQYF. CDR3 nucleotides: TGTGCCAGCAGTTACAGGGGGCGCTACGAGCAGTACTTC.

The chain combines TRBV13 with TRBJ2-5; 9 positions match TRBD1. CDR1 and CDR2 from the germline V gene are PRHDT and FYEKMQ (reference sequence). J gave up 1 base and V 0 bases, and 0 bases lay outside the gene matches. The CDR3 sequence is 15 residues long. The DNA for the CDR3 is TGTGCCAGCAGCTTAGGGGGACAGGGCCAAGAGACCCAGTACTTC. As protein: CASSLGGQGQETQYF. Variable domain in full (rest from reference TRBV13 and TRBJ2-5): AAGVIQSPRHLIKEKRETATLKCYPIPRHDTVYWYQQGPGQDPQFLISFYEKMQSDKGSIPDRFSAQQFSDYHSELNMSSLELGDSALYFCASSLGGQGQETQYFGPGTRLLVL.

The sample holds one count of this clone. The V and J genes are TRBV10-3 and TRBJ2-5; D gene ambiguous. With 2 bases removed from V and 5 bases from J, the gap between germline ends came to 3 bases. Germline V gene data show CDR1 as ENHRY and CDR2 as SYGVKD. The CDR3 covers 11 residues. CDR3 sequence: CAISEEETQYF. DNA for the CDR3: TGTGCCATCAGTGAGGAGGAGACCCAGTACTTC.

This clone was found once. The J gene is TRBJ2-7, the V gene TRBV28; 8 nucleotides agree with TRBD2. Germline V gene data show CDR1 as MDHEN and CDR2 as SYDVKM. CDR3 size: 13 residues. The V and J ends lost 11 bases and 2 bases, in that order; junction bases with no gene match: 8. The CDR3: CAAGFSGTYEQYF. CDR3 in DNA: TGTGCCGCCGGATTTAGCGGGACCTACGAGCAGTACTTC.

This clone occurred a few times. The chain combines TRBV28 with TRBJ1-2; maybe TRBD1 (5 bases). This CDR3 has 15 residues. V lost 1 base and J 1 base, leaving 10 bases between the germline ends. Germline CDR1 is MDHEN and CDR2 is SYDVKM. The DNA of the CDR3 is TGTGCCAGCAGTTTATTACAGGAGATTAACTATGGCTACACCTTC. It specifies CASSLLQEINYGYTF.

This clone was seen more than once but under ten times. At one end, the junction sequence differs from germline, possibly due to a read error. The rearrangement joins TRBV2 to TRBJ2-3; TRBD2 agrees at 14 bases. The CDR3 runs 15 residues. Germline values: CDR1 SNHLY, CDR2 FYNNEI. CDR3 loop: CASSGTSGSIDTQYF. CDR3 DNA: TGTGCCAGCAGCGGGACTAGCGGGAGCATAGATACGCAGTATTTT.

This clone has only a few counts. This sequence joins TRBV12-5 and TRBJ1-2; no clear D. This CDR3 contains 14 residues. Germline CDR1 is LGHNT and CDR2 is FRNRAP. V was trimmed by 5 bases and J by 4 bases, leaving 14 bases between them. The chain's CDR3 is CASGDITASYGYTF. As DNA, the CDR3 is TGTGCTAGTGGTGATATTACAGCCTCCTATGGCTACACCTTC.

The V and J genes are TRBV7-9 and TRBJ2-3, with unresolved D. V lost 5 bases to trimming and J lost 1 base, with 10 bases between them. Germline V gene lookup returns CDR1 SEHNR and CDR2 FQNEAQ (reference sequence). The CDR3 is made up of 14 amino acids. The CDR3 loop is CASSPLTRTDTQYF. The CDR3 DNA reads as TGTGCCAGCAGCCCTCTGACTCGCACAGATACGCAGTATTTT.

V and J are TRBV29-1 and TRBJ2-3; tentative D call: TRBD2 (5 bases). V was cut by 7 bases and J by 5 bases, with 16 bases left in between. Germline values: CDR1 SQVTM, CDR2 ANQGSEA. The CDR3 extends over 13 amino acids. CDR3 DNA: TGCAGCGGAGTCCGGGATCTCGTAGATACGCAGTATTTT. Its translation is CSGVRDLVDTQYF.

The gene calls are TRBV28 and TRBJ1-4; D possibly corresponds to TRBD1 (5 bases). The CDR3 has 13 amino acids. V was pared by 6 bases and J by 4 bases, with 9 bases between. Looked up from germline, CDR1 is MDHEN and CDR2 is SYDVKM. The CDR3 DNA reads TGTGCCAGCAGCAGACAGATTAATGAAAAACTGTTTTTT. The encoded protein is CASSRQINEKLFF.

The chain links TRBV2 to TRBJ2-1, with a tentative D call TRBD2 (6 bases). There are 14 residues in the CDR3. With 7 bases removed from V and 6 bases from J, the gap between germline ends came to 16 bases. Germline CDR1 is SNHLY and CDR2 is FYNNEI. CDR3 nucleotide sequence: TGTGCCAGCAAGGACTATCTTGCATCCAATGAGCAGTTCTTC. Translated: CASKDYLASNEQFF.

V usage is TRBV6-6 and J usage is TRBJ1-3; D is uncertain. The germline gives CDR1 MNHNY, CDR2 SVGAGI (reference sequence). This CDR3 comprises 13 residues. V was clipped by 5 bases and J by 3 bases, with 8 bases between them. CDR3 sequence (DNA): TGTGCCAGCAGTCAACTCATTGGAAACACCATATATTTT. Its translation is CASSQLIGNTIYF.

Notes on this clone: Other DNA variants within this sample encode the same CDR3. The chain joins TRBV28 to TRBJ1-1; a possible D gene is TRBD1 (6 bases). The V end was cut by 3 bases, the J end by 5 bases, with 13 bases between. In germline, CDR1 is MDHEN, CDR2 SYDVKM. This CDR3 is built from 14 residues. The CDR3 DNA follows: TGTGCCAGCAGTTTGGGCAGGGGCTGGACTGAAGCTTTCTTT. It yields the protein CASSLGRGWTEAFF. Filled out from reference TRBV28 and TRBJ1-1, the complete variable domain reads DVKVTQSSRYLVKRTGEKVFLECVQDMDHENMFWYRQDPGLGLRLIYFSYDVKMKEKGDIPEGYSVSREKKERFSLILESASTNQTSMYLCASSLGRGWTEAFFGQGTRLTVV.

The CDR3 coding sequence is TGTGCCAGCAGTTTCTCCGGGGAGCTGTTTTTT. Amino acids: CASSFSGELFF. This chain links TRBV28 with TRBJ2-2; no clear D gene. The CDR3 covers 11 residues. V lost 3 bases to trimming and J lost 6 bases, with 2 bases between them. Germline V CDR1 and CDR2: MDHEN, SYDVKM. The complete variable domain, with remaining parts taken from reference TRBV28 and TRBJ2-2, reads DVKVTQSSRYLVKRTGEKVFLECVQDMDHENMFWYRQDPGLGLRLIYFSYDVKMKEKGDIPEGYSVSREKKERFSLILESASTNQTSMYLCASSFSGELFFGEGSRLTVL.

This clone was counted between two and nine times. CDR3 in amino acids: CASSEGGQLNTEAFF. CDR3 sequence (DNA): TGTGCCAGCAGTGAAGGGGGACAACTGAACACTGAAGCTTTCTTT. V is TRBV6-1 and J is TRBJ1-1; possible D gene TRBD1, 6 bases. Deletions cut 1 base from V and 0 bases from J, with 9 bases between. CDR1 and CDR2 (germline): MNHNS, SASEGT. The CDR3 extends over 15 amino acids.

V and J are TRBV5-8 and TRBJ1-1; 9 bases are a match to TRBD1. The CDR3 contains 14 residues. V was pared by 4 bases and J by 1 base, with 2 bases of the junction left unmatched. Germline V gene data show CDR1 as SGHTS and CDR2 as YDEGEE. The CDR3 DNA is TGTGCCAGCAGCATGGGACAGGGGAACACTGAAGCTTTCTTT. Translation: CASSMGQGNTEAFF.

The V gene is TRBV4-3, the J gene TRBJ2-1; 8 bases match TRBD2. Germline values: CDR1 LGHNA, CDR2 YSLEER. V lost 5 bases to trimming and J lost 5 bases; unmatched junction nucleotides: 8. The length of the CDR3 is 15 residues. The CDR3 DNA follows: TGCGCCAGCAGCTCCCGGGGGGGGAATAACAATGAGCAGTTCTTC. It translates to CASSSRGGNNNEQFF.

V is TRBV5-6 and J is TRBJ1-6; unclear D gene. Trimming stripped 0 bases from V and 0 bases from J, with 7 bases between. The CDR3 runs to 16 residues. Germline lookup yields CDR1 SGHDT and CDR2 YYEEEE. The CDR3 protein is CASSLVGSSYNSPLHF. The DNA of the CDR3 is TGTGCCAGCAGCTTGGTCGGGAGCTCCTATAATTCACCCCTCCACTTT.

This clone came up once. The V and J genes are TRBV6-5 and TRBJ2-5; TRBD1 matches at 9 bases. With 4 bases clipped from V and 1 base from J, the junction kept 4 bases outside the gene matches. Looked up from germline, CDR1 is MNHEY and CDR2 is SVGAGI. The CDR3 covers 15 residues. CDR3 sequence reads: CASSLTTGGQETQYF. The CDR3 nucleotides are TGTGCCAGCAGTTTAACGACAGGGGGCCAAGAGACCCAGTACTTC.

The chain has TRBV5-1 and TRBJ2-3, with 14 bases identical to TRBD2. Germline CDR1 SGHRS, CDR2 YFSETQ. The CDR3 runs to 16 residues. The ends lost 0 bases at V and 6 bases at J; junction bases unmatched: 3. The chain's CDR3 is CASSLGGLAGVDTQYF. The CDR3 DNA reads TGCGCCAGCAGCTTGGGGGGACTAGCGGGAGTCGATACGCAGTATTTT. The full variable domain, with the rest looked up from reference TRBV5-1 and TRBJ2-3, is KAGVTQTPRYLIKTRGQQVTLSCSPISGHRSVSWYQQTPGQGLQFLFEYFSETQRNKGNFPGRFSGRQFSNSRSEMNVSTLELGDSALYLCASSLGGLAGVDTQYFGPGTRLTVL.

This clone was seen only a few times. The chain combines TRBV2 with TRBJ1-2, with D possibly TRBD1 on 6 matching bases. The CDR3 has 12 residues. V was cut by 8 bases and J by 3 bases, with 10 bases left in between. Germline V lookup: CDR1 SNHLY, CDR2 FYNNEI. This chain's CDR3 is CASGSGDYGYTF. CDR3 DNA: TGTGCCAGCGGGTCAGGGGACTATGGCTACACCTTC.

The V call is TRBV11-3, the J call TRBJ2-1, with 7 bases fitting TRBD2. The CDR3 is made up of 14 amino acids. Trimming removed 3 bases from V and 1 base from J; junction bases left unmatched: 0. CDR1 SGHNT and CDR2 YENEEA come from the germline V gene. The CDR3 region has the DNA TGTGCCAGCAGCTTTAGCGGGTCCTACAATGAGCAGTTCTTC. Its protein is CASSFSGSYNEQFF.